This is a list of T cell receptor beta chains from one sample in a study of blood T cell repertoires in COVID-19. The method was immunoSEQ multiplex PCR; TCRdb's version includes in-frame clones alone and lacks a portion of them. The profile shows roughly 260,000 clones, about 87% of them singletons. The sequencing sample was made of peripheral blood. The receptors derive from a man aged 55 to 70 who had recovered from COVID-19. CDR3s include the opening cysteine and the closing phenylalanine or tryptophan.

V gene: TRBV27; CDR3 protein: CASSLRCANTGELFF
V gene: TRBV9; CDR3 protein: CASSVDGFSPLHF
V gene: TRBV12-5; CDR3 protein: CASGRLAGGSSYNEQFF
V gene: TRBV6-6; CDR3 protein: CASSKMNTEAFF
V gene: TRBV5-5; CDR3 protein: CASSLEGEGEKLFF
V gene: TRBV3-1/TRBV3-2; CDR3 protein: CASSLDRAPGYGYTF
V gene: TRBV6-5; CDR3 protein: CASSYSGGQQPQHF
V gene: TRBV6-5; CDR3 protein: CASSYPGGQSYNEQFF
V gene: TRBV20-1; CDR3 protein: CSASLPRAGVQETQYF
V gene: TRBV10-1; CDR3 protein: CASSESITGKAGELFF
V gene: TRBV27; CDR3 protein: CASSSTGFYGYTF
V gene: TRBV6-2/TRBV6-3; CDR3 protein: CASTPAAGNSPLHF
V gene: TRBV6-1; CDR3 protein: CASSTGGADEKLFF
V gene: TRBV18; CDR3 protein: CASSPVGRENTEAFF
V gene: TRBV7-2; CDR3 protein: CASSLVVLGGVFYNEQFF
V gene: TRBV6-5; CDR3 protein: CASSYTRSGNEQFF
V gene: TRBV9; CDR3 protein: CASSVGRNPNIQYF
V gene: TRBV27; CDR3 protein: CASRPGQGVWNTIYF
V gene: TRBV5-6; CDR3 protein: CASSLGLVLHEELFF
V gene: TRBV6-4; CDR3 protein: CASSVEQANTGELFF
V gene: TRBV28; CDR3 protein: CASGQGWVGGYTF
V gene: TRBV6-2/TRBV6-3; CDR3 protein: CASSLGQGNQPQHF
V gene: TRBV10-3; CDR3 protein: CAISESEGYTEAFF
V gene: TRBV30; CDR3 protein: CAWSVQRTSGGVDEQFF
V gene: TRBV5-6; CDR3 protein: CASSLGTGLTPNYGYTF
V gene: TRBV5-6; CDR3 protein: CASSLTGSPLHF
V gene: TRBV11-1; CDR3 protein: CASSADMDLHF
V gene: TRBV6-2/TRBV6-3; CDR3 protein: CASSTGGNTEAFF
V gene: TRBV5-6; CDR3 protein: CASSLRAGVVETQYF
V gene: TRBV3-1/TRBV3-2; CDR3 protein: CASSQGTNSGELFF
V gene: TRBV19; CDR3 protein: CASSVTGASNQPQHF
V gene: TRBV11-2; CDR3 protein: CASSAGEGPTWNYGYTF
V gene: TRBV28; CDR3 protein: CASSSPLVYGYTF
V gene: TRBV25-1; CDR3 protein: CASSPQVGDEQYF
V gene: TRBV6-5; CDR3 protein: CASSYEGQRNSPLHF
V gene: TRBV6-5; CDR3 protein: CASRRPGQQYGYTF
V gene: TRBV6-1; CDR3 protein: CASSDGVTGGILSSLYEQYF
V gene: TRBV28; CDR3 protein: CASITVGQPQHF
V gene: TRBV30; CDR3 protein: CAWSVQPGQGARYEQYF
V gene: TRBV11-2; CDR3 protein: CASSPQGEETQYF
V gene: TRBV5-4; CDR3 protein: CASSATSGTDYEQYF
V gene: TRBV7-9; CDR3 protein: CASSSGGAKNIQYF
V gene: TRBV7-8; CDR3 protein: CASSLALAANYGYTF
V gene: TRBV18; CDR3 protein: CASSSGQGGSGNTIYF
V gene: TRBV19; CDR3 protein: CASAGDPNEKLFF
V gene: TRBV27; CDR3 protein: CASSLWGRSGDGYTF
V gene: TRBV2; CDR3 protein: CASSPTGVTNEKLFF
V gene: TRBV12-5; CDR3 protein: CASGRDSNQPQHF